This passage covers 25 T cell receptor beta chains from one sample sequenced in a study of blood T cells in healthy people across ages (dated by TCRdb to about 2015). Libraries were made using 5' RACE. The reads were generated on an Illumina HiSeq 2500. A second about 6 to 11 cycle PCR used a sample-barcoded 5' primer and a J-beta primer mix. The public reads were reanalyzed by TCRdb: fastp trimming at Q25, MiXCR alignment, in-frame beta chains only. Every entry covers one CDR3 protein and lists the most common genes and DNA from its rows. The sample contains over 550,000 distinct CDR3 sequences, approximately 30% of them found a single time. The ten largest clones represent around 14% of the sample. Sequencing input: blood. Receptor source: a woman aged 80 or over in good health.

Points on this clonotype: A much bigger clone sits one base away, suggesting this may be a read error. The genes are TRBV20-1 and TRBJ2-1; the D is unclear. Germline lookup yields CDR1 DFQATT and CDR2 SNEGSKA (reference sequence). The CDR3 runs 11 residues. CDR3 in amino acids: CRARANNEQFF. CDR3 DNA sequence: TGCAGGGCTAGGGCCAACAATGAGCAGTTCTTC.

The chain joins TRBV7-8 to TRBJ2-2, with D unresolved. V was pared by 1 base and J by 11 bases, with 20 bases between. Germline V gene data show CDR1 as SGHVS and CDR2 as FQNEAQ. This CDR3 region has 16 residues. CDR3 bases: TGTGCCAGCAGCTTAGTCGAGAGAACCGCAACGCTTGAGCTGTTTTTT. Translating it yields CASSLVERTATLELFF.

Concerning this clonotype itself: A read error may explain this, as a much larger clone is one base away. V gene TRBV6-2 or TRBV6-3 combines with J gene TRBJ2-1; 8 bases are a match to TRBD1. Per germline, CDR1 MNHEY and CDR2 SVGEGT. CDR3 size: 13 residues. The trim removed 7 bases at V and 10 bases at J, leaving 9 bases unmatched. The CDR3 here is CASIRTGSYEQFF. CDR3 nucleotide sequence: TGTGCCAGCATCCGGACAGGGTCCTACGAGCAGTTCTTC.

V is TRBV5-6 and J is TRBJ2-5; 14 bases are shared with TRBD2. This CDR3 region has 17 residues. The ends lost 3 bases at V and 4 bases at J; junction bases unmatched: 8. Germline V lookup: CDR1 SGHDT, CDR2 YYEEEE. CDR3 sequence: CASSSLTSGGAPETQYF. CDR3 sequence (DNA): TGTGCCAGCAGCTCTTTGACTAGCGGGGGGGCCCCAGAGACCCAGTACTTC.

The rearrangement links TRBV7-2 to TRBJ2-7; the match to TRBD1 covers 9 bases. The DNA matches TRBJ2-5 better at its end, which makes the J call doubtful. This CDR3 is 16 amino acids long. Germline V gene sequence: CDR1 SGHTA, CDR2 FQGNSA. The CDR3 sequence: CASSPRGTGFGETQYF. CDR3 DNA sequence: TGTGCCAGCAGCCCCCGCGGGACAGGGTTCGGTGAGACCCAGTACTTC.

This clonotype was seen repeatedly, ten times or more. The V and J genes are TRBV7-9 and TRBJ2-7; TRBD1 might be the D (8 bases). This CDR3 is 17 amino acids long. Germline CDR1 is SEHNR and CDR2 is FQNEAQ (reference sequence). V was cut by 1 base and J by 2 bases, with 18 bases left in between. This CDR3 is CASSLGGGDRRTYEQYF. The CDR3 DNA follows: TGTGCCAGCAGCTTAGGGGGGGGGGACAGGAGAACCTACGAGCAGTACTTC.

This clonotype was counted at least ten times. The rearrangement joins TRBV20-1 to TRBJ1-2; TRBD1 matches at 7 bases. The CDR3 length is 15 residues. From germline, CDR1 is DFQATT and CDR2 SNEGSKA (reference sequence). V lost 0 bases, J lost 4 bases, and 8 bases stayed unmatched. This chain's CDR3 is CSARDFTGTVYGYTF. The DNA for the CDR3 is TGCAGTGCTAGAGATTTCACCGGGACAGTCTATGGCTACACCTTC.

The rearrangement uses TRBV28 and TRBJ2-1, with TRBD1 matching over 9 bases. The end of the DNA aligns better with TRBJ2-7, so the J call may be wrong. The length of the CDR3 is 15 residues. Germline V gene data show CDR1 as MDHEN and CDR2 as SYDVKM. The CDR3 region has the DNA TGTGCCAGCAAGCCTGCACAGGGGGCGCACAATGAGCAGTACTTC. This codes for CASKPAQGAHNEQYF.

The chain combines TRBV2 with TRBJ2-5; 11 bases agree with TRBD2. The CDR3 consists of 17 residues. Germline V gene data show CDR1 as SNHLY and CDR2 as FYNNEI. V dropped 6 bases and J dropped 11; count of bases not matched to a gene: 20. The CDR3, as DNA: TGTGCCAGCAGCCCCCTTGTCGGGCTAGCGGGGGGTACTGCGCAGTACTTC. Translation: CASSPLVGLAGGTAQYF.

This chain links TRBV27 with TRBJ2-5, with D perhaps matching TRBD1 (6 bases). The CDR3 runs 15 residues. CDR1 is MNHEY, CDR2 SMNVEV, per germline (reference sequence). With 3 bases removed from V and 11 bases from J, the gap between germline ends came to 22 bases. The CDR3 DNA is TGTGCCAGCAGTTTTTATGACAGGTCGGGCAATGAGCAGTACTTC. Its protein product is CASSFYDRSGNEQYF.

The chain couples TRBV20-1 to TRBJ1-3; TRBD1 aligns across 7 bases. V was pared by 5 bases and J by 4 bases, with 8 bases of the junction left unmatched. Germline loops: CDR1 DFQATT, CDR2 SNEGSKA (reference sequence). This CDR3 has 14 amino acids. CDR3: CSADTGTAGNTIYF. As DNA, the CDR3 is TGCAGTGCTGATACCGGGACAGCAGGAAACACCATATATTTT.

The chain has TRBV5-1 and TRBJ2-7; D is tentatively TRBD1 or TRBD2 (5 bases each). Trimming cost V 2 bases and J 2 bases, with 11 bases left between them. The CDR3 runs 14 residues. CDR1 and CDR2 (germline): SGHRS, YFSETQ. CDR3: CASSLPQEAYEQYF. The CDR3 DNA reads TGCGCCAGCAGCTTACCACAGGAGGCCTACGAGCAGTACTTC. Variable domain in full (rest from reference TRBV5-1 and TRBJ2-7): KAGVTQTPRYLIKTRGQQVTLSCSPISGHRSVSWYQQTPGQGLQFLFEYFSETQRNKGNFPGRFSGRQFSNSRSEMNVSTLELGDSALYLCASSLPQEAYEQYFGPGTRLTVT.

This chain joins TRBV2 and TRBJ1-1; 8 bases fit TRBD1. V lost 5 bases and J lost 4; bases outside the gene matches: 9. This CDR3 comprises 15 residues. Germline V gives CDR1 SNHLY, CDR2 FYNNEI. The CDR3 region is CASSRQGSQSTEAFF. In nucleotides, the CDR3 is TGTGCCAGCAGTCGACAGGGGTCCCAGAGCACTGAAGCTTTCTTT.

This clonotype was seen only a few times. The chain joins TRBV30 to TRBJ2-5; either TRBD1 or TRBD2 may supply D (5 bases each). The CDR3 sequence is 12 residues long. The germline CDR1 and CDR2 sequences are GTSNPN and SVGIG (reference sequence). V was shortened by 5 bases and J by 2 bases, with 9 bases between the two germline ends. DNA of the CDR3: TGTGCCTGGGGGACCGTACAAGAGACCCAGTACTTC. Protein sequence: CAWGTVQETQYF.

V usage is TRBV30 and J usage is TRBJ2-2; perhaps TRBD1 as D (6 bases). Germline V lookup: CDR1 GTSNPN, CDR2 SVGIG (reference sequence). Between the trimmed V and J ends, which lost 5 bases and 4 bases, there was a span of 11 bases. The CDR3 is 13 residues long. DNA for the CDR3: TGTGCCTGGGGGGGCTTCTCCACCGGGGAGCTGTTTTTT. It is translated as CAWGGFSTGELFF.

The rearrangement joins TRBV13 to TRBJ2-3, with no clear D. The CDR3 sequence is 16 residues long. Trimming cost V 0 bases and J 2 bases, with 12 bases left between them. CDR1 is PRHDT, CDR2 FYEKMQ, per germline (reference sequence). The CDR3 region is CASSLGATVATDTQYF. The CDR3 coding sequence is TGTGCCAGCAGCTTAGGGGCTACCGTAGCCACAGATACGCAGTATTTT.

This clonotype was seen only a few times. This chain's CDR3 is CASSAPGLYQPQHF. CDR3 DNA sequence: TGTGCCAGCAGTGCCCCGGGACTTTATCAGCCCCAGCATTTT. The V call is TRBV2, the J call TRBJ1-5, with a weak D call TRBD1 (5 bases). This CDR3 is 14 amino acids long. The V end was cut by 4 bases, the J end by 5 bases, with 12 bases between. Germline V lookup: CDR1 SNHLY, CDR2 FYNNEI.

In its sample, this clonotype was seen a few times. One end of the junction is discordant with germline, which a read error may explain. The chain links TRBV7-6 to TRBJ2-5; 8 bases map to TRBD2. CDR1 is SGHVS, CDR2 FNYEAQ, per germline. The CDR3 has 16 residues. CDR3 nucleotide sequence: TGTGCCAGCAGCACTGTCGGGGGGGGCAGAGGAGAGACCCGGTACTTC. Translation: CASSTVGGGRGETRYF.

The table lists this clonotype with many counts. The chain couples TRBV19 to TRBJ2-1; D is unclear. This CDR3 has 14 residues. V was clipped by 5 bases and J by 10 bases, with 18 bases between them. Germline CDR1 is LNHDA and CDR2 is SQIVND (reference sequence). Here the CDR3 reads CASSSQDWLREQFF. CDR3 nucleotides: TGTGCCAGTAGTTCCCAAGACTGGCTAAGGGAGCAGTTCTTC.

Concerning this clonotype itself: This could be a read error, since a much larger clone is one nucleotide away. V and J are TRBV5-6 and TRBJ2-3; maybe TRBD1 (7 bases). Between the trimmed V and J ends, which lost 6 bases and 2 bases, there was a span of 16 bases. Germline lookup yields CDR1 SGHDT and CDR2 YYEEEE. The CDR3 sequence is 15 residues long. The CDR3 DNA is TGTGCCAGCAACGGGCGGGGACAGTTCACAGATACGCAGTATTTT. Translating it yields CASNGRGQFTDTQYF. Filled out from reference TRBV5-6 and TRBJ2-3, the complete variable domain reads DAGVTQSPTHLIKTRGQQVTLRCSPKSGHDTVSWYQQALGQGPQFIFQYYEEEERQRGNFPDRFSGHQFPNYSSELNVNALLLGDSALYLCASNGRGQFTDTQYFGPGTRLTVL.

This clonotype appeared many times. The chain links TRBV4-1 to TRBJ2-3, with 10 bases matching TRBD2. This CDR3 has 17 residues. Germline-derived CDR1 and CDR2 are MGHRA and YSYEKL. Trimming took 0 bases from V and 6 from J; bases not matched to a gene: 9. CDR3 protein: CASSQDYSGGTADTQYF. DNA of the CDR3: TGCGCCAGCAGCCAAGATTATAGCGGGGGGACCGCGGATACGCAGTATTTT.

V usage is TRBV27 and J usage is TRBJ1-1; 9 nucleotides align to TRBD1. The CDR3 loop spans 13 amino acids. Germline-derived CDR1 and CDR2 are MNHEY and SMNVEV (reference sequence). V dropped 5 bases and J dropped 5; count of bases not matched to a gene: 3. For the CDR3, the DNA is TGTGCCAGCAGTGGGACAGGGAGGACTGAAGCTTTCTTT. This gives the protein CASSGTGRTEAFF.

This clonotype occurred many times. This chain connects TRBV9 to TRBJ1-2; D uncertain. V gave up 3 bases and J gave up 8 bases, with 14 bases separating them. The CDR3 extends over 13 amino acids. Germline CDR1 reads SGDLS; CDR2 reads YYNGEE. For the CDR3, the DNA is TGTGCCAGCAGCGCGGACGGCGCCTCCGGCTACACCTTC. It specifies CASSADGASGYTF.

The V and J genes are TRBV5-1 and TRBJ1-2; D is possibly TRBD1 (6 bases). Germline V gene data show CDR1 as SGHRS and CDR2 as YFSETQ. The CDR3 runs 15 residues. V shed 0 bases and J shed 12 bases, with 21 bases lying between them. Here the CDR3 DNA reads TGCGCCAGCAGCTTGGGAACAGGGTCGGCGGTAGGCAACACCTTC. Protein sequence: CASSLGTGSAVGNTF. Together with reference TRBV5-1 and TRBJ1-2, the CDR3 gives the full variable domain: KAGVTQTPRYLIKTRGQQVTLSCSPISGHRSVSWYQQTPGQGLQFLFEYFSETQRNKGNFPGRFSGRQFSNSRSEMNVSTLELGDSALYLCASSLGTGSAVGNTFGSGTRLTVV.

This clonotype occurred many times. This chain links TRBV20-1 with TRBJ2-7, with 12 bases lining up with TRBD1. This CDR3 has 14 amino acids. J gave up 6 bases and V 6 bases, and 9 bases lay outside the gene matches. Germline assignment: CDR1 DFQATT and CDR2 SNEGSKA (reference sequence). The CDR3 nucleotides are TGCAGTGCCGATGGGACAGGGGGCGAAGGCGAGCAGTACTTC. This translates into CSADGTGGEGEQYF.